One and the same sample provided the 15 T cell receptor beta chains below, sequenced in a study of blood T cell repertoires in COVID-19. The table came from immunoSEQ multiplex PCR; TCRdb's copy has only in-frame clones and leaves some out. Of tens of thousands of clones in the sample, 75% to 90% were seen once. Specimen: peripheral blood. These receptors were taken from a human donor in a cohort sampled during active COVID-19.

A single count supports this clone. The chain joins TRBV4-1 to TRBJ2-2, with a tentative D call TRBD1 (5 bases). The CDR3 has 15 residues. Trimming pared 0 bases from V and 3 bases from J, leaving 8 bases between. The germline gives CDR1 MGHRA, CDR2 YSYEKL. CDR3 protein: CASSQDAGYTGELFF. The CDR3, as DNA: TGCGCCAGCAGCCAAGATGCAGGGTACACCGGGGAGCTGTTTTTT.

In this sample, this clone turned up a few times. Here the CDR3 reads CASSPTGIHYEQYF. The CDR3 DNA is TGTGCCAGCAGTCCCACCGGGATTCACTACGAGCAGTACTTC. The chain joins TRBV7-3 to TRBJ2-7; maybe TRBD2 (5 bases). V was pared by 6 bases and J by 3 bases, with 15 bases between. Germline values: CDR1 SGHTA, CDR2 FQGTGA. There are 14 residues in the CDR3.

The rearrangement links TRBV6-5 to TRBJ1-2; 10 nucleotides align to TRBD1. CDR1 and CDR2 (germline): MNHEY, SVGAGI. This CDR3 contains 16 residues. Trimming at V came to 4 bases and at J to 2 bases, leaving 7 bases not matched to a gene. The CDR3 nucleotides read TGTGCCAGCAGTTCCCCGGGACAGGGGTTAAACTATGGCTACACCTTC. Amino acids: CASSSPGQGLNYGYTF.

The J gene is TRBJ2-3, the V gene TRBV3-1 (or the pseudogene TRBV3-2), with 12 nucleotides matching TRBD2. CDR1 and CDR2 from the germline V gene are LGHDT and YNNKEL (reference sequence). The CDR3 is made up of 18 amino acids. The ends lost 0 bases at V and 0 bases at J; junction bases unmatched: 4. CDR3 nucleotide sequence: TGTGCCAGCAGCCAAGAGCCGGGACTAGCGGGCAGCACAGATACGCAGTATTTT. The encoded protein is CASSQEPGLAGSTDTQYF.

The chain couples TRBV10-3 to TRBJ1-2; TRBD1 matches 9 bases. Germline V gives CDR1 ENHRY, CDR2 SYGVKD. The V gene end was trimmed by 11 bases and the J gene end by 7 bases; junction bases not matched to a gene: 8. This CDR3 region has 12 residues. The DNA for the CDR3 is TGTGCCTCAATGACAGGGGGATCTGGCTACACCTTC. Protein product: CASMTGGSGYTF.

The V gene is TRBV6-5, the J gene TRBJ1-1; D is perhaps TRBD1 (6 bases). The V gene lost 2 bases and the J gene lost 3 bases, with 13 bases spanning the gap. The CDR3 contains 15 residues. In germline, CDR1 is MNHEY, CDR2 SVGAGI. The CDR3, as DNA: TGTGCCAGCAGTTACACCCCTAACAGGGACACTGAAGCTTTCTTT. Encoded protein: CASSYTPNRDTEAFF.

The chain carries TRBV30 and TRBJ1-4; possibly TRBD1 for D (5 bases). V shed 0 bases and J shed 3 bases, with 11 bases lying between them. The CDR3 runs to 15 residues. Germline loops: CDR1 GTSNPN, CDR2 SVGIG (reference sequence). The CDR3 protein is CAWSVTGGANEKLFF. CDR3 in DNA: TGTGCCTGGAGTGTGACGGGGGGTGCTAATGAAAAACTGTTTTTT. Based on the CDR3 plus reference TRBV30 and TRBJ1-4, the full variable domain is SQTIHQWPATLVQPVGSPLSLECTVEGTSNPNLYWYRQAAGRGLQLLFYSVGIGQISSEVPQNLSASRPQDRQFILSSKKLLLSDSGFYLCAWSVTGGANEKLFFGSGTQLSVL.

V usage is TRBV7-2 and J usage is TRBJ1-1; D gene unclear. This CDR3 region has 17 residues. The V end lost 1 base, the J end lost 2 bases, and 17 bases lay between the germline ends. Per the germline V gene, CDR1 is SGHTA and CDR2 is FQGNSA. As DNA, the CDR3 is TGTGCCAGCAGCTTAGAGGGAGAAATGGGATTTAACACTGAAGCTTTCTTT. Translation: CASSLEGEMGFNTEAFF.

This sequence joins TRBV20-1 and TRBJ1-4; 7 bases line up with TRBD1. This CDR3 has 16 amino acids. Germline V gene lookup returns CDR1 DFQATT and CDR2 SNEGSKA (reference sequence). Trimming at V came to 3 bases and at J to 7 bases, leaving 14 bases not matched to a gene. CDR3 coding DNA: TGCAGTGCTAGTGGGAGGGGGCCCGCGGACGTTGAAAAACTGTTTTTT. The encoded protein is CSASGRGPADVEKLFF.

V gene TRBV15 combines with J gene TRBJ2-2; D might be TRBD2 (6 bases). Germline-derived CDR1 and CDR2 are LNHNV and YYDKDF (reference sequence). The CDR3 covers 15 residues. The V and J ends lost 1 base and 3 bases respectively, with 9 bases between them. The CDR3 coding sequence is TGTGCCACCAGCAGAGGTGGAGGGTACACCGGGGAGCTGTTTTTT. The encoded protein is CATSRGGGYTGELFF. Complete variable domain (other parts from reference TRBV15 and TRBJ2-2): DAMVIQNPRYQVTQFGKPVTLSCSQTLNHNVMYWYQQKSSQAPKLLFHYYDKDFNNEADTPDNFQSRRPNTSFCFLDIRSPGLGDTAMYLCATSRGGGYTGELFFGEGSRLTVL.

The gene calls are TRBV5-1 and TRBJ1-2; 7 bases agree with TRBD1. Germline V gene data show CDR1 as SGHRS and CDR2 as YFSETQ. The V segment lost 4 bases and the J segment 1 base; nucleotides outside the gene matches: 4. This CDR3 comprises 14 residues. CDR3 protein: CASSPDRVNYGYTF. DNA of the CDR3: TGCGCCAGCAGCCCCGACAGGGTTAACTATGGCTACACCTTC.

The chain combines TRBV29-1 with TRBJ2-5; 8 nucleotides align to TRBD2. There are 14 residues in the CDR3. Germline V CDR1 and CDR2: SQVTM, ANQGSEA. The junction had 11 bases not matched to a gene; V was cut back by 6 bases and J by 5 bases. The CDR3 region is CSVVPGLVPETQYF. Written as DNA, the CDR3 is TGCAGCGTCGTTCCGGGACTAGTTCCCGAGACCCAGTACTTC.

This clone was seen more than once but under ten times. V and J are TRBV19 and TRBJ2-5, with 7 bases identical to TRBD1. Germline assignment: CDR1 LNHDA and CDR2 SQIVND (reference sequence). The length of the CDR3 is 13 residues. J was trimmed by 4 bases and V by 6 bases; bases with no gene match: 5. Here the CDR3 DNA reads TGTGCCAGTAGGACAGGGAACGCAGAGACCCAGTACTTC. This encodes CASRTGNAETQYF.

A single count supports this clone. The chain joins TRBV29-1 to TRBJ2-3; the match to TRBD2 covers 12 bases. The CDR3 is 15 amino acids. Germline CDR1 SQVTM, CDR2 ANQGSEA. The V and J ends lost 3 bases and 2 bases, in that order; junction bases with no gene match: 3. The CDR3 sequence is CSVDGLAGSTDTQYF. CDR3 bases: TGCAGCGTTGATGGACTAGCGGGGTCCACAGATACGCAGTATTTT.

V and J are TRBV6-6 and TRBJ2-5; D gene ambiguous. The V gene lost 4 bases and the J gene lost 2 bases, with 8 bases spanning the gap. The germline V gene has CDR1 MNHNY and CDR2 SVGAGI (reference sequence). CDR3 length: 13 residues. The CDR3 loop is CASSLRQQETQYF. The DNA for the CDR3 is TGTGCCAGCAGTTTGCGGCAGCAAGAGACCCAGTACTTC.